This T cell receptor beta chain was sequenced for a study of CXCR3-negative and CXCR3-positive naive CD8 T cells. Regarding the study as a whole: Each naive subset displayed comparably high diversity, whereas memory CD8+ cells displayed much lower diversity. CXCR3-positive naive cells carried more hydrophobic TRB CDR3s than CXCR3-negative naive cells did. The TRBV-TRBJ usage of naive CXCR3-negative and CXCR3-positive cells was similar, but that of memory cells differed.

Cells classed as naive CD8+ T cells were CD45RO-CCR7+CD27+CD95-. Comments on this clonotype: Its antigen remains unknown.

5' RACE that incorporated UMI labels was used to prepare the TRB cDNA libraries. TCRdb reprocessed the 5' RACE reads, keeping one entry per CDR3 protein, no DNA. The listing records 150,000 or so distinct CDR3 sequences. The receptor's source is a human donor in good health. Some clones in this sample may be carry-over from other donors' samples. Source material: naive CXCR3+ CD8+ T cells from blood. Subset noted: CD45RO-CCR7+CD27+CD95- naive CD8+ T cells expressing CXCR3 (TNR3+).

CDR3 region: CASSETSGRGGDETQYF. This sequence joins TRBV6-6 and TRBJ2-5; there is no DNA to check the TCRdb D call of TRBD2. The CDR3 length is 17 residues. The germline gives CDR1 MNHNY, CDR2 SVGAGI (reference sequence).